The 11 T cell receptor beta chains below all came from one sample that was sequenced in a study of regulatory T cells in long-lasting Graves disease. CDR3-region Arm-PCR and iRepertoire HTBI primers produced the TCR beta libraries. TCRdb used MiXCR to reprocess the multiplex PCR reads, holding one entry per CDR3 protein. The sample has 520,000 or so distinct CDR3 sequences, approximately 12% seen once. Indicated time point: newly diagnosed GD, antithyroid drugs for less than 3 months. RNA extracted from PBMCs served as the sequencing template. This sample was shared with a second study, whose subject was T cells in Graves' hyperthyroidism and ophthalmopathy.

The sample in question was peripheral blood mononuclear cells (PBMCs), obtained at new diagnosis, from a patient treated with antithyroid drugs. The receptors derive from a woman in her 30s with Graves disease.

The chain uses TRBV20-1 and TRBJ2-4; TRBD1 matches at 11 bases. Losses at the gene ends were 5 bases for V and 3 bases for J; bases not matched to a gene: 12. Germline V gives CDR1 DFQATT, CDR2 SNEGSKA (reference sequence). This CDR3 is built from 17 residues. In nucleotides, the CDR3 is TGCAGTGCTCCCTCAGCTTGGGACAGGGGGGGCAAAAACATTCAGTACTTC. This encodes CSAPSAWDRGGKNIQYF.

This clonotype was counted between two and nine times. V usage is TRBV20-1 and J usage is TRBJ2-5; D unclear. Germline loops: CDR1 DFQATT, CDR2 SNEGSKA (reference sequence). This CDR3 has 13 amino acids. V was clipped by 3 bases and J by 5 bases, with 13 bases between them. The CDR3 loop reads CSARFGFAETQYF. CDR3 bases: TGCAGTGCTAGGTTTGGGTTCGCGGAGACCCAGTACTTC.

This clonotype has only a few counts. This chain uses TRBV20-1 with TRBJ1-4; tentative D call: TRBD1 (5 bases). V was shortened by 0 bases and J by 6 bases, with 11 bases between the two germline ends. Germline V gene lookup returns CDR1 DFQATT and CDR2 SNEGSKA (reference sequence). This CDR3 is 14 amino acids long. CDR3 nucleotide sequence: TGCAGTGCTAGAGATCATCGGGGGGATGAAAAACTGTTTTTT. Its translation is CSARDHRGDEKLFF.

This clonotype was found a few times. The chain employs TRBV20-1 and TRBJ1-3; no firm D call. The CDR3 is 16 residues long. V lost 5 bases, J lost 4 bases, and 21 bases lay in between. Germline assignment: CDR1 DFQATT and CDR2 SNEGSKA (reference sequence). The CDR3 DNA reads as TGCAGTGCTCCTTCAAACCGGTCCCCGGGAGGAAACACCATATATTTT. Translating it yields CSAPSNRSPGGNTIYF.

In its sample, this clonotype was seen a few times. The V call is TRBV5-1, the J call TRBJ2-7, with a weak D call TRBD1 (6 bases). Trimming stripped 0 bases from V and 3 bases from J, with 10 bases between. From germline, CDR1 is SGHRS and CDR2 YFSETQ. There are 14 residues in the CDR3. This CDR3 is CASSLGTDYYEQYF. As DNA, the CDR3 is TGCGCCAGCAGCTTGGGGACAGACTACTACGAGCAGTACTTC.

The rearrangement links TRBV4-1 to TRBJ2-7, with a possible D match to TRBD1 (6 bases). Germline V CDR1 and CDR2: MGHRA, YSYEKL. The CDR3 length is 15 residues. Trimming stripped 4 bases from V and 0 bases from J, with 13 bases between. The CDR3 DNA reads TGCGCCAGCAGCCGTGCCGGGACAAACTCCTACGAGCAGTACTTC. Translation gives CASSRAGTNSYEQYF.

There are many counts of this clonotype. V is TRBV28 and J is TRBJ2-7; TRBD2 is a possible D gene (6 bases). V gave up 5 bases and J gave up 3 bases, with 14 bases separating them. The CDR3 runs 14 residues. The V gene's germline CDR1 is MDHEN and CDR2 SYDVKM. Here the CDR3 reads CASSPGDFFYEQYF. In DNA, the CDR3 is TGTGCCAGCAGTCCGGGGGATTTCTTCTACGAGCAGTACTTC.

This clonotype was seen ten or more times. This chain's CDR3 is CASSTLTSGIHNEQFF. The CDR3, as DNA: TGTGCCAGTAGTACACTGACTAGCGGCATCCACAATGAGCAGTTCTTC. The rearrangement uses TRBV19 and TRBJ2-1; 9 bases agree with TRBD2. This CDR3 region has 16 residues. With 4 bases clipped from V and 5 bases from J, the junction kept 9 bases outside the gene matches. Per the germline V gene, CDR1 is LNHDA and CDR2 is SQIVND (reference sequence).

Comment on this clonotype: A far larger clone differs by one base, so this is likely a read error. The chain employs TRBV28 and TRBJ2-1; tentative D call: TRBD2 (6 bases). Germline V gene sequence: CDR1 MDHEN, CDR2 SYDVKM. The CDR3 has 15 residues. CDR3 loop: CASGLVGTSFNEQFF. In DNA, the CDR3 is TGTGCCAGCGGCTTAGTAGGGACTTCCTTCAATGAGCAGTTCTTC.

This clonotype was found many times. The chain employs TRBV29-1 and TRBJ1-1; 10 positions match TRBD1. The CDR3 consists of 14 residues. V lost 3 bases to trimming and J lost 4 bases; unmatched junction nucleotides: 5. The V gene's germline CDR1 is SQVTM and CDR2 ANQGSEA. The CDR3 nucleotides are TGCAGCGTTGACCGGACAGGGGGAAGCACTGAAGCTTTCTTT. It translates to CSVDRTGGSTEAFF. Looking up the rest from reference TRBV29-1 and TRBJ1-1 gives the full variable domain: SAVISQKPSRDICQRGTSLTIQCQVDSQVTMMFWYRQQPGQSLTLIATANQGSEATYESGFVIDKFPISRPNLTFSTLTVSNMSPEDSSIYLCSVDRTGGSTEAFFGQGTRLTVV.

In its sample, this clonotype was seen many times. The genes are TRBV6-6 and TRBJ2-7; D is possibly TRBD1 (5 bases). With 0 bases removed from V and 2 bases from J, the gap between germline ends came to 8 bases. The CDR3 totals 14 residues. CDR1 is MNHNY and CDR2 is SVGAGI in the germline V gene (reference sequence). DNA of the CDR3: TGTGCCAGCAGTTACTCGCCAGGGCCCTACGAGCAGTACTTC. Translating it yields CASSYSPGPYEQYF.